This TCR beta chain was observed in a study of response to subunit inactivated influenza vaccine. Study outcomes and limitations: After each seasonal influenza vaccination, few new T cells are recruited, the authors suggested.

Each CDR3 protein is one row after TCRdb ran MiXCR on the RT-PCR reads. The sample lists about 570,000 distinct CDR3 sequences, 11% occurring once. In this sample, this clonotype turned up a few times. No antigen is known for it. V dropped 2 bases and J dropped 5 bases, with 13 bases sitting between them. Germline V gives CDR1 SEHNR, CDR2 FQNEAQ (reference sequence). The CDR3 has 14 amino acids. The same specimen was also included in a second study, on T cells expressing NK-cell markers. That report notes: UMI-tagged 5'RACE template switching yielded the TCR beta cDNA. The study found these clonotypes also leading the CD3+CD56-NKG2C+ fraction in a few donors.

The chain combines TRBV7-9 with TRBJ2-7; perhaps TRBD1 as D (5 bases). The clonotype originates from a man aged 50-60 years who received an inactivated influenza vaccine. The sample consisted of PBMCs from blood, taken on the day of vaccination. DNA of the CDR3: TGTGCCAGCAGCTTAATTCAGGGTCACGACGAGCAGTACTTC. It codes for CASSLIQGHDEQYF. Filled out from reference TRBV7-9 and TRBJ2-7, the complete variable domain reads DTGVSQNPRHKITKRGQNVTFRCDPISEHNRLYWYRQTLGQGPEFLTYFQNEAQLEKSRLLSDRFSAERPKGSFSTLEIQRTEQGDSAMYLCASSLIQGHDEQYFGPGTRLTVT.